The 5 T cell receptor beta chains below were found in one sample sequenced in a study of cytomegalovirus exposure and HLA in healthy donors. PCR involved 60 Vbeta and 13 Jbeta primers. Assay used: immunoSEQ multiplex PCR; TCRdb lists only in-frame clones, some missing. The sample features 75,000 to 100,000 clones, with over 1.2% in its top ten. Sequencing was performed on PBMCs. These receptors originate from a woman aged 55-69 years in good health and CMV-seronegative.

The CDR3 region has the DNA TGCGCCAGCAGCGGGACCGGGACTTCCGGCGAAGCTTTCTTT. Protein product: CASSGTGTSGEAFF. The chain couples TRBV5-1 to TRBJ1-1; D might be TRBD1 (5 bases). V was shortened by 4 bases and J by 8 bases, with 18 bases between the two germline ends. CDR1 SGHRS and CDR2 YFSETQ come from the germline V gene. The CDR3 is 14 residues long. Looking up the rest from reference TRBV5-1 and TRBJ1-1 gives the full variable domain: KAGVTQTPRYLIKTRGQQVTLSCSPISGHRSVSWYQQTPGQGLQFLFEYFSETQRNKGNFPGRFSGRQFSNSRSEMNVSTLELGDSALYLCASSGTGTSGEAFFGQGTRLTVV.

The chain has TRBV11-2 and TRBJ1-2; TRBD1 is a possible D gene (6 bases). CDR3 length: 15 residues. Germline loops: CDR1 SGHAT, CDR2 FQNNGV. Trimming removed 0 bases from V and 0 bases from J, with 8 bases in between. The CDR3 loop is CASSLDWTANYGYTF. CDR3 nucleotides: TGTGCCAGCAGCTTAGATTGGACAGCTAACTATGGCTACACCTTC.

The V and J genes are TRBV28 and TRBJ1-1, with 9 bases aligning to TRBD1. The CDR3 totals 14 residues. Per germline, CDR1 MDHEN and CDR2 SYDVKM. J lost 6 bases, V lost 6 bases, and 8 bases had no gene match. The chain's CDR3 is CASSKQGASAEAFF. The CDR3 DNA reads as TGTGCCAGCAGCAAACAGGGGGCGAGCGCTGAAGCTTTCTTT.

The chain couples TRBV19 to TRBJ2-1; 11 bases agree with TRBD2. The CDR3 extends over 15 amino acids. J gave up 1 base and V 4 bases, and 0 bases lay outside the gene matches. The germline V gene encodes CDR1 LNHDA and CDR2 SQIVND (reference sequence). CDR3 DNA: TGTGCCAGTAGTAGACTAGCGGGATCCTACAATGAGCAGTTCTTC. Protein sequence: CASSRLAGSYNEQFF. Using reference TRBV19 and TRBJ2-1 for the parts outside the CDR3, the full variable domain is DGGITQSPKYLFRKEGQNVTLSCEQNLNHDAMYWYRQDPGQGLRLIYYSQIVNDFQKGDIAEGYSVSREKKESFPLTVTSAQKNPTAFYLCASSRLAGSYNEQFFGPGTRLTVL.

The rearrangement links TRBV30 to TRBJ2-5; 11 bases fit TRBD2. Germline CDR1 GTSNPN, CDR2 SVGIG (reference sequence). The CDR3 spans 15 residues. V lost 3 bases, J lost 5 bases, and 8 bases stayed unmatched. CDR3 protein: CAWRLAGGPRETQYF. CDR3 DNA: TGTGCCTGGAGATTAGCGGGAGGGCCGCGGGAGACCCAGTACTTC.